The clone carrying this T cell receptor (beta chain) was detected once. This entry is derived from a study of blood T cell repertoires in COVID-19. Clones were sequenced by immunoSEQ multiplex PCR, and TCRdb holds only the in-frame ones, with some missing. The repertoire includes 250,000 to 400,000 clones, around 90% of them detected once, and roughly 5.3% sits in the top ten. The clonotype was recovered from a man between 60 and 75 years old who had recovered from COVID-19. The sample comprised PBMCs or T cells enriched from blood (not recorded which).

The chain's CDR3 is CASSLIAGGRTDTQYF. CDR3 nucleotides: TGTGCCAGCAGCTTAATAGCGGGAGGGCGAACAGATACGCAGTATTTT. V usage is TRBV7-2 and J usage is TRBJ2-3; 11 bases fit TRBD2. CDR1 is SGHTA and CDR2 is FQGNSA in the germline V gene. J gave up 3 bases and V 2 bases, and 4 bases lay outside the gene matches. The CDR3 sequence is 16 residues long.